A single sample gave rise to the 32 T cell receptor beta chains below, sequenced in a study of post-analysis software for immune sequencing data. No antigen has been assigned to these receptors. Carried by the TCR beta cDNA libraries were unique molecular identifiers. TCRdb fed the PCR reads into MiXCR, producing one record per CDR3 protein. The sample carries about 820,000 distinct CDR3 sequences, roughly 50% recorded once. Study-wide results and caveats: With TRBV5-6, TRBV5-1 and TRBV20-1 included, about five TRBV segments were more frequent in patients than in controls.

Sequenced material: blood. The receptor source for this set is a girl aged 5-17 years with multiple sclerosis.

V and J are TRBV7-2 and TRBJ2-1; TRBD2 agrees at 10 bases. This CDR3 has 18 residues. V shed 1 base and J 4 bases; nucleotides not matched to a gene: 10. Per the germline V gene, CDR1 is SGHTA and CDR2 is FQGNSA. CDR3 amino acids: CASSLEPAGGPIYNEQFF. DNA of the CDR3: TGTGCCAGCAGCTTAGAGCCAGCGGGGGGGCCGATTTACAATGAGCAGTTCTTC.

This clonotype was found many times. The chain has TRBV5-1 and TRBJ2-1; possible D gene TRBD2, 6 bases. This CDR3 is 19 amino acids long. CDR1 is SGHRS, CDR2 YFSETQ, per germline. Deletions cut 4 bases from V and 4 bases from J, with 27 bases between. The CDR3 loop is CASSLPTGGALSSYNEQFF. CDR3 DNA sequence: TGCGCCAGCAGCCTTCCTACCGGGGGAGCCCTTTCGAGTTACAATGAGCAGTTCTTC.

The chain links TRBV18 to TRBJ2-7; 8 positions match TRBD1. Germline values: CDR1 KGHSH, CDR2 LQKENI. The CDR3 consists of 15 residues. V was pared by 5 bases and J by 6 bases, with 12 bases of the junction left unmatched. For the CDR3, the DNA is TGTGCCAGCTCATTCGGACAGGGCAAGGTCTCCGAGCAGTACTTC. Protein: CASSFGQGKVSEQYF.

This clonotype showed up just a few times. The chain recombines TRBV5-1 with TRBJ2-7; 8 bases match TRBD2. The V gene end was trimmed by 0 bases and the J gene end by 6 bases; junction bases not matched to a gene: 8. This CDR3 is built from 15 residues. Germline loops: CDR1 SGHRS, CDR2 YFSETQ. CDR3 sequence: CASSLDGGGTREQYF. CDR3 sequence (DNA): TGCGCCAGCAGCTTGGACGGCGGGGGGACCCGCGAGCAGTACTTC.

The rearrangement uses TRBV5-1 and TRBJ2-2, with 12 bases matching TRBD2. V shed 0 bases, J shed 5 bases, and the junction held 5 bases outside the gene matches. Germline CDR1 reads SGHRS; CDR2 reads YFSETQ. The CDR3 spans 17 residues. CDR3 loop: CASSLGTSGMRTGELFF. The DNA of the CDR3 is TGCGCCAGCAGCTTGGGGACTAGCGGGATGAGGACCGGGGAGCTGTTTTTT.

The chain links TRBV20-1 to TRBJ2-4; TRBD1 might be the D (5 bases). CDR3 length equals 13 residues. From germline, CDR1 is DFQATT and CDR2 SNEGSKA (reference sequence). Trimming took 7 bases from V and 0 from J, leaving 10 bases between them. CDR3 region: CSVPDRAKNIQYF. The CDR3 DNA follows: TGCAGTGTGCCTGACAGAGCCAAAAACATTCAGTACTTC.

The V gene is TRBV7-2, the J gene TRBJ2-5, with D possibly matching TRBD1 (7 bases). The V gene's germline CDR1 is SGHTA and CDR2 FQGNSA. This CDR3 contains 14 residues. Trimming pared 4 bases from V and 5 bases from J, leaving 14 bases between. CDR3 nucleotides: TGTGCCAGCAGCTCACAGGGGAGGTGGGAGACCCAGTACTTC. This codes for CASSSQGRWETQYF. The full variable domain, rest sourced from reference TRBV7-2 and TRBJ2-5, is GAGVSQSPSNKVTEKGKDVELRCDPISGHTALYWYRQSLGQGLEFLIYFQGNSAPDKSGLPSDRFSAERTGGSVSTLTIQRTQQEDSAVYLCASSSQGRWETQYFGPGTRLLVL.

This chain uses TRBV20-1 with TRBJ2-7, with 10 bases aligning to TRBD2. CDR1 DFQATT and CDR2 SNEGSKA come from the germline V gene (reference sequence). The CDR3 has 15 residues. Trimming removed 6 bases from V and 1 base from J; junction bases left unmatched: 9. The CDR3 DNA is TGCAGTGCCCCGGCGGCTAGCGGGAGTTCCTACGAGCAGTACTTC. Amino acid sequence: CSAPAASGSSYEQYF.

This rearrangement joins TRBV11-2 to TRBJ1-1, with D uncertain. The CDR3 has 13 residues. Trimming left V 5 bases short and J 0 bases short, with 7 bases between. From germline, CDR1 is SGHAT and CDR2 FQNNGV. CDR3 residues: CASSVNMNTEAFF. The CDR3 region has the DNA TGTGCCAGCAGCGTGAACATGAACACTGAAGCTTTCTTT.

This clonotype has a handful of counts. This chain uses TRBV20-1 with TRBJ2-1, with 10 bases lining up with TRBD1. The CDR3 has 15 amino acids. The V segment lost 0 bases and the J segment 9 bases; nucleotides outside the gene matches: 8. CDR1 DFQATT and CDR2 SNEGSKA come from the germline V gene (reference sequence). The DNA of the CDR3 is TGCAGTGCTAGAGATGTCGGGACAGGGGTTGGTGAGCAGTTCTTC. Translation: CSARDVGTGVGEQFF.

This clonotype was seen a handful of times. The chain employs TRBV20-1 and TRBJ2-1; D may be TRBD2 (6 bases). Germline values: CDR1 DFQATT, CDR2 SNEGSKA (reference sequence). V was trimmed by 6 bases and J by 0 bases, leaving 15 bases between them. This CDR3 has 15 amino acids. The CDR3 bases are TGCAGTGCCCCCTCGAGGGGAGGCTCCTACAATGAGCAGTTCTTC. It encodes CSAPSRGGSYNEQFF.

J is TRBJ2-4 and V is TRBV6-6, with D possibly matching TRBD1 (5 bases). V lost 0 bases and J 15 bases, leaving 24 bases between the germline ends. The CDR3 has 16 amino acids. Germline V gene sequence: CDR1 MNHNY, CDR2 SVGAGI (reference sequence). The CDR3 reads CASSYSRTPITYELYF. CDR3 nucleotides: TGTGCCAGCAGTTACTCGAGGACACCTATTACCTACGAGCTGTACTTC.

The chain uses TRBV5-1 and TRBJ2-5; 10 positions match TRBD2. Looked up from germline, CDR1 is SGHRS and CDR2 is YFSETQ. This CDR3 comprises 22 residues. V lost 3 bases, J lost 11 bases, and 34 bases stayed unmatched. The CDR3 coding sequence is TGCGCCAGCAGCTCCCGAACCGTTGTGCAGCGGGAGGGCCCATCGTTATACAATGAGCAGTACTTC. This gives the protein CASSSRTVVQREGPSLYNEQYF.

This chain uses TRBV5-1 with TRBJ2-5; a possible D gene is TRBD1 (5 bases). The germline gives CDR1 SGHRS, CDR2 YFSETQ. Trimming stripped 1 base from V and 2 bases from J, with 6 bases between. CDR3 length: 13 amino acids. The CDR3 is CASSLWTQETQYF. CDR3 bases: TGCGCCAGCAGCTTGTGGACACAAGAGACCCAGTACTTC.

The chain recombines TRBV6-5 with TRBJ1-6; D not certain. V lost 2 bases, J lost 7 bases, and 6 bases lay in between. The CDR3 loop spans 13 amino acids. Germline CDR1 is MNHEY and CDR2 is SVGAGI. The CDR3 DNA follows: TGTGCCAGCAGTTACCTAGGGAATTCACCCCTCCACTTT. As protein: CASSYLGNSPLHF.

The V and J genes are TRBV10-3 and TRBJ1-2, with D possibly being TRBD1 (5 bases). The V end was cut by 6 bases, the J end by 6 bases, with 14 bases between. The CDR3 is made up of 13 amino acids. The germline CDR1 and CDR2 sequences are ENHRY and SYGVKD. The CDR3 reads CAIRGTPTDGYTF. The CDR3 DNA sequence: TGTGCCATCAGGGGGACTCCAACAGATGGCTACACCTTC.

As concerns this clonotype: At one boundary the junction diverges from the germline segment, which might be a read error. V gene TRBV7-2 combines with J gene TRBJ2-3; possible D gene TRBD2, 7 bases. Germline V gives CDR1 SGHTA, CDR2 FQGNSA. This CDR3 has 18 residues. CDR3 loop: CASSSEGLTGGLTDTQYF. In nucleotides, the CDR3 is TGTGCCAGCAGCTCGGAGGGACTGACGGGGGGCCTAACAGATACACAGTATTTT. Complete variable domain (other parts from reference TRBV7-2 and TRBJ2-3): GAGVSQSPSNKVTEKGKDVELRCDPISGHTALYWYRQSLGQGLEFLIYFQGNSAPDKSGLPSDRFSAERTGGSVSTLTIQRTQQEDSAVYLCASSSEGLTGGLTDTQYFGPGTRLTVL.

The rearrangement links TRBV4-1 to TRBJ1-2; 10 bases align to TRBD1. The V gene end was trimmed by 1 base and the J gene end by 3 bases; junction bases not matched to a gene: 8. The CDR3 extends over 17 amino acids. Per the germline V gene, CDR1 is MGHRA and CDR2 is YSYEKL. CDR3: CASSQATGTGVYYGYTF. CDR3 nucleotides: TGCGCCAGCAGCCAAGCCACCGGGACAGGGGTTTACTATGGCTACACCTTC.

The chain uses TRBV5-1 and TRBJ2-2; a possible D gene is TRBD1 (6 bases). V shed 1 base and J shed 2 bases, with 9 bases lying between them. CDR1 and CDR2 from the germline V gene are SGHRS and YFSETQ. The CDR3 is 15 amino acids. The CDR3 protein is CASSLLQGNTGELFF. The CDR3 nucleotides read TGCGCCAGCAGCTTGTTACAGGGAAACACCGGGGAGCTGTTTTTT. The full variable domain, rest sourced from reference TRBV5-1 and TRBJ2-2, is KAGVTQTPRYLIKTRGQQVTLSCSPISGHRSVSWYQQTPGQGLQFLFEYFSETQRNKGNFPGRFSGRQFSNSRSEMNVSTLELGDSALYLCASSLLQGNTGELFFGEGSRLTVL.

This chain uses TRBV29-1 with TRBJ2-5, with D uncertain. V lost 4 bases and J lost 5, with 11 bases in between. The V gene's germline CDR1 is SQVTM and CDR2 ANQGSEA. The CDR3 covers 12 residues. CDR3 amino acids: CSVVPGQETQYF. The DNA for the CDR3 is TGCAGCGTTGTGCCGGGCCAGGAGACCCAGTACTTC.

V gene TRBV10-3 combines with J gene TRBJ2-5; tentatively, D is TRBD2 (6 bases). This CDR3 region has 16 residues. Trimming stripped 3 bases from V and 5 bases from J, with 19 bases between. Germline CDR1 and CDR2: ENHRY and SYGVKD. CDR3 in DNA: TGTGCCATCAGTGATGGATTAGCGGACCCCAGGGAGACCCAGTACTTC. This sequence encodes CAISDGLADPRETQYF.

The rearrangement joins TRBV7-6 to TRBJ2-3; D may match TRBD1 or TRBD2 (6 bases each). The CDR3 is 17 residues long. CDR1 and CDR2 from the germline V gene are SGHVS and FNYEAQ. V was shortened by 1 base and J by 4 bases, with 18 bases between the two germline ends. The CDR3 spells CASSLGVGGIRADTQYF. DNA of the CDR3: TGTGCCAGCAGCTTAGGAGTAGGGGGGATAAGGGCAGATACGCAGTATTTT.

This clonotype was found a few times. This chain joins TRBV20-1 and TRBJ2-7, with a possible D match to TRBD1 (6 bases). V dropped 3 bases and J dropped 0 bases, with 12 bases sitting between them. The CDR3 length is 14 residues. The germline V gene encodes CDR1 DFQATT and CDR2 SNEGSKA (reference sequence). Here the CDR3 DNA reads TGCAGTGCTAGTAAGGACAGTGTCTCCTACGAGCAGTACTTC. It translates to CSASKDSVSYEQYF.

V gene TRBV5-1 combines with J gene TRBJ2-7; 9 bases are a match to TRBD1. The CDR3 loop spans 15 amino acids. V shed 4 bases, J shed 6 bases, and the junction held 11 bases outside the gene matches. Germline values: CDR1 SGHRS, CDR2 YFSETQ. In DNA, the CDR3 is TGCGCCAGCAGCCAGCATGGGGACAGGGTTACCGAGCAGTACTTC. It is translated as CASSQHGDRVTEQYF.

This clonotype was detected only a few times. The J gene is TRBJ1-2, the V gene TRBV5-1; D is ambiguous. Per germline, CDR1 SGHRS and CDR2 YFSETQ. The CDR3 has 12 residues. The ends were cut back, 4 bases at V and 6 bases at J, with 10 bases in the middle. In DNA form, the CDR3 reads TGCGCCAGCAGCCATGGAATGAATGGCTACACCTTC. Its translation is CASSHGMNGYTF.

This clonotype was seen many times. At one end, the junction sequence differs from germline, possibly due to a read error. The V call is TRBV7-9, the J call TRBJ1-1, with TRBD1 as a possible D gene (6 bases). Germline V gene sequence: CDR1 SEHNR, CDR2 FQNEAQ (reference sequence). The length of the CDR3 is 14 residues. CDR3 coding DNA: TGTGCCAGCAGTTTAGGGGGGATGAACACTGAAGCTTTCTTT. It is translated as CASSLGGMNTEAFF.

The CDR3 DNA reads TGCAGCGTCCAAGACCGGGACAGACTCACAGATACGCAGTATTTT. Its translation is CSVQDRDRLTDTQYF. This rearrangement joins TRBV29-1 to TRBJ2-3; 7 nucleotides match TRBD1. V lost 6 bases to trimming and J lost 2 bases; unmatched junction nucleotides: 11. The CDR3 totals 15 residues. Germline-derived CDR1 and CDR2 are SQVTM and ANQGSEA.

The V call is TRBV15, the J call TRBJ1-1; D is unresolved. The CDR3 runs to 13 residues. Germline V gene sequence: CDR1 LNHNV, CDR2 YYDKDF (reference sequence). Trimming took 5 bases from V and 3 from J, leaving 10 bases between them. As DNA, the CDR3 is TGTGCCACCAGCGAGTCTCCTTACACTGAAGCTTTCTTT. It translates to CATSESPYTEAFF. Full variable domain (missing parts from reference TRBV15 and TRBJ1-1): DAMVIQNPRYQVTQFGKPVTLSCSQTLNHNVMYWYQQKSSQAPKLLFHYYDKDFNNEADTPDNFQSRRPNTSFCFLDIRSPGLGDTAMYLCATSESPYTEAFFGQGTRLTVV.

This clonotype was detected only a few times. The CDR3 coding sequence is TGTGCCAGCTCTGTAAATGAGCAGTTCTTC. Its protein product is CASSVNEQFF. This sequence joins TRBV2 and TRBJ2-1; no firm D call. CDR1 and CDR2 from the germline V gene are SNHLY and FYNNEI. Trimming left V 8 bases short and J 7 bases short, with 6 bases between. The CDR3 has 10 amino acids.

The V call is TRBV7-9, the J call TRBJ2-7; 12 nucleotides line up with TRBD2. V was pared by 2 bases and J by 4 bases, with 15 bases of the junction left unmatched. CDR3 length equals 19 residues. Germline CDR1 and CDR2: SEHNR and FQNEAQ (reference sequence). The CDR3 DNA reads as TGTGCCAGCAGCTTACCCGACCCTTGGACTAGCGGGGCGGGGTACGAGCAGTACTTC. As protein: CASSLPDPWTSGAGYEQYF.

This chain links TRBV7-9 with TRBJ2-7; TRBD1 matches 7 bases. Matching the DNA end better, TRBJ2-4 makes the J call doubtful. This CDR3 is 17 amino acids long. Germline V gives CDR1 SEHNR, CDR2 FQNEAQ (reference sequence). CDR3 bases: TGTGCCAGCAGCTTAGATTCGTTTGGGACAGAAAAAAACATTCAGTACTTC. It is translated as CASSLDSFGTEKNIQYF.

This clonotype was seen just once. The chain joins TRBV6-6 to TRBJ2-3; TRBD2 agrees at 9 bases. Trimming removed 6 bases from V and 0 bases from J; junction bases left unmatched: 7. CDR1 MNHNY and CDR2 SVGAGI come from the germline V gene (reference sequence). The length of the CDR3 is 16 residues. The CDR3: CASRNGGLASTDTQYF. The CDR3 bases are TGTGCCAGCAGAAACGGGGGACTAGCAAGCACAGATACGCAGTATTTT.